This TCR beta chain was recovered during a study of Ad26.COV2.S vaccination and SARS-CoV-2 variants. There are 13 residues in the CDR3. Between the trimmed V and J ends, which lost 3 bases and 10 bases, there was a span of 10 bases. Germline CDR1 and CDR2: KGHSH and LQKENI. TCRdb keeps only in-frame clones here, not all; method: immunoSEQ multiplex PCR. The sample lists approximately 480,000 clones, 70% to 90% occurring once. Treatment noted: around 19 received Ad26.COV2.S at low or high dose, single or two shots; several received placebo; per-sample allocation not given. Samples came from day 63 after the first vaccine or placebo injection.

The sequenced sample was peripheral blood, obtained in a trial of Ad26.COV2.S vaccine versus placebo. The gene calls are TRBV18 and TRBJ1-6; D remains unclear. This TCR was recovered from a person aged 18-60 years who received the Ad26.COV2.S COVID-19 vaccine or a placebo. The CDR3 spells CASSPSGLSPLHF. CDR3 DNA sequence: TGTGCCAGCTCACCTAGTGGTTTGTCACCCCTCCACTTT.